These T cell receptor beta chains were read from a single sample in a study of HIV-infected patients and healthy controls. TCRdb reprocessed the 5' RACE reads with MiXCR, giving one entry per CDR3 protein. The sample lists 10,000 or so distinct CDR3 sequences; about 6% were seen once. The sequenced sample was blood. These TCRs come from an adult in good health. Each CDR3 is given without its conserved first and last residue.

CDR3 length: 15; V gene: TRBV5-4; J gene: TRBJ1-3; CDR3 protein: ASSLAGTVRSGNTIY
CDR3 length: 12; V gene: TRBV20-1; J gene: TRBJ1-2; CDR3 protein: SARNRGRDLGYT
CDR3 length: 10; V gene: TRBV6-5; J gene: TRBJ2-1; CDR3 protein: ASSWGHGEQF
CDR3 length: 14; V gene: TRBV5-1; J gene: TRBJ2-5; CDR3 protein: ASSLEGIRVQETQY
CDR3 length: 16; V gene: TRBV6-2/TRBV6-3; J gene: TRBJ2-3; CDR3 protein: ASSYLAGGPVSTDTQY
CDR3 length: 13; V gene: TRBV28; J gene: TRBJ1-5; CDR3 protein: ASSLGGLGNQPQH
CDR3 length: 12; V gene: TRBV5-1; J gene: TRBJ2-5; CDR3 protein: ASSLDTNQETQY
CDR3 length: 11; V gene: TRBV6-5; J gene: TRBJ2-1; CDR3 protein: ASSYSSNNEQF
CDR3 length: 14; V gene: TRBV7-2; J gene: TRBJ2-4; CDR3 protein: ASSFGTLLAKNIQY
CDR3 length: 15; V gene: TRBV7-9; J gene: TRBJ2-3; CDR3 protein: ASRATVWDASTDTQY
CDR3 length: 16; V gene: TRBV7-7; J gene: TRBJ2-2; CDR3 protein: ASSLGTTLNLNTGELF
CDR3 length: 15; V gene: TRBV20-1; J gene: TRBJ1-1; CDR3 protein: SAREFGTGGWRTEAF
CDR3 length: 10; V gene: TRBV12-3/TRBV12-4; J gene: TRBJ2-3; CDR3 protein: ASSPPLDTQY
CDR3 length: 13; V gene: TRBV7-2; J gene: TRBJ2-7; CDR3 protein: ASSPGTGAWDEQY
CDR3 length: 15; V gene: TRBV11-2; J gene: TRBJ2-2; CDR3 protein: ASSSIRSGVLTGELF
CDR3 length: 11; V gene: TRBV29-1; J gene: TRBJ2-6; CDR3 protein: SVEGSGANVLT
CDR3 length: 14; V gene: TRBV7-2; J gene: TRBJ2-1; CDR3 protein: ASSFTGTGSYNEQF
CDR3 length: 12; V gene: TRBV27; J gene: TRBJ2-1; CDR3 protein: ASSLRDGHNEQF
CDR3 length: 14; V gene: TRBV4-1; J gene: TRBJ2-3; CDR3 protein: ASSQGISGMVDTQY